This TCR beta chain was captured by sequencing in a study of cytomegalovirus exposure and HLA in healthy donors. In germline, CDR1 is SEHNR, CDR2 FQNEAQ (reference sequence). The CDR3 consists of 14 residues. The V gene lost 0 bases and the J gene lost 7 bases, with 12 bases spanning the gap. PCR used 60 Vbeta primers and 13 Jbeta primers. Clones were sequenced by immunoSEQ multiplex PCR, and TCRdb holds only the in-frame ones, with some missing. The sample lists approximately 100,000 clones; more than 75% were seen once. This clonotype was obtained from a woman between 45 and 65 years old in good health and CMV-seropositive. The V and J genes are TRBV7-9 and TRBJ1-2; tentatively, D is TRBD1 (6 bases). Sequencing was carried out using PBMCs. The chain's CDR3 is CASSLANRVSGYTF. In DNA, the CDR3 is TGTGCCAGCAGCTTAGCGAACAGGGTCTCTGGCTACACCTTC. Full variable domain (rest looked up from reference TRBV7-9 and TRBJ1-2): DTGVSQNPRHKITKRGQNVTFRCDPISEHNRLYWYRQTLGQGPEFLTYFQNEAQLEKSRLLSDRFSAERPKGSFSTLEIQRTEQGDSAMYLCASSLANRVSGYTFGSGTRLTVV.